These 3 T cell receptor beta chains came from one sample sequenced in a study of blood T cell repertoires in COVID-19. Repertoires were generated with immunoSEQ multiplex PCR, while TCRdb's copy carries only in-frame clones and drops some. The sample contains roughly 460,000 clones, roughly 89% of which appear only once. The sequenced sample was peripheral blood. These receptor sequences come from a man younger than 35 with COVID-19, enrolled during active disease.

This chain links TRBV27 with TRBJ1-1; D is unclear. The CDR3 has 15 residues. The ends were cut back, 8 bases at V and 1 base at J, with 17 bases in the middle. CDR1 and CDR2 from the germline V gene are MNHEY and SMNVEV (reference sequence). The CDR3 loop is CASSEGSYGNTEAFF. As DNA, the CDR3 is TGTGCCAGCTCTGAGGGATCATACGGGAACACTGAAGCTTTCTTT.

The chain employs TRBV27 and TRBJ2-1; 9 bases are shared with TRBD1. Germline trimming cut 5 bases from V and 8 bases from J; bases unmatched to any gene: 16. Germline lookup yields CDR1 MNHEY and CDR2 SMNVEV (reference sequence). This CDR3 contains 17 residues. The CDR3 nucleotides read TGTGCCAGCAGTCTTCAACTAACGGGACAGGGTATCGATGAGCAGTTCTTC. This encodes CASSLQLTGQGIDEQFF.

The genes are TRBV7-9 and TRBJ2-3; 9 nucleotides match TRBD1. The CDR3 is 14 amino acids. Losses at the gene ends were 7 bases for V and 1 base for J; bases not matched to a gene: 3. Looked up from germline, CDR1 is SEHNR and CDR2 is FQNEAQ (reference sequence). CDR3 in DNA: TGTGCCAGCACTCGGACAGGGGGCACAGATACGCAGTATTTT. Translated, it gives CASTRTGGTDTQYF.